This TCR beta chain was documented in a study of blood T cell repertoires in COVID-19. Study summary: The United States, Italy and Spain were the sources of the acute and convalescent COVID-19 samples. The analysed material was cDNA or gDNA that came from T cells, B-cell-depleted T cells, or PBMCs.

This clone came up once. Assay: immunoSEQ multiplex PCR; the TCRdb copy retains only in-frame clones and omits some. Altogether approximately 350,000 clones are present, more than 80% being singletons, with the ten largest covering 1% to 1.5%. This clonotype was obtained from a man aged 35-49 years with acute or convalescent COVID-19. Sequencing input: peripheral blood.

DNA for the CDR3: TGTGCCAGCAGCCACCGAGGAGCAGCTACCTACGAGCAGTACTTC. Translated, it gives CASSHRGAATYEQYF. The chain employs TRBV4-2 and TRBJ2-7; the D is unclear. The germline CDR1 and CDR2 sequences are LGHNA and YNFKEQ. CDR3 length: 15 residues. The V gene lost 3 bases and the J gene lost 2 bases, with 14 bases spanning the gap.